This is a list of T cell receptor beta chains from one sample in a study of brain T cells in children with intractable seizures. TCRdb's table, derived via immunoSEQ multiplex PCR, lists solely in-frame clones and lacks some. Seen here are a few hundred thousand clones, 85% to 95% observed once, and the top ten hold 4.5% to 7%. This specimen consisted of peripheral blood, obtained approximately 5 months after surgery. These receptors all stem from a boy under two years old with tuberous sclerosis and intractable seizures. Each CDR3 is given with its conserved first and last residue. A D gene is named only where the DNA matches it firmly. Size values are once, few and many counts, or a class for expanded clones, and some rows have none.

v_gene: TRBV28; abundance: NA; len: 20; j_gene: TRBJ1-5; d_gene: TRBD1; CDR3nt: TGTGCCAGCAGTTTACGGAGGCCGGGACAGGGCAGATTTTTGGATTGGCCCCAGCATTTT; CDR3aa: CASSLRRPGQGRFLDWPQHF
v_gene: TRBV28; abundance: NA; len: 15; j_gene: TRBJ2-7; d_gene: TRBD1; CDR3nt: TGTGCCAGCAGTTTAAATAGACAGGGGGCCTACGAGCAGTACTTC; CDR3aa: CASSLNRQGAYEQYF
v_gene: TRBV5-5; abundance: NA; len: 13; j_gene: TRBJ2-5; d_gene: NA; CDR3nt: TGTGCCAGCAGCTTGAGGCTAGGGGAGACCCAGTACTTC; CDR3aa: CASSLRLGETQYF
v_gene: TRBV7-3; abundance: once; len: 15; j_gene: TRBJ2-1; d_gene: TRBD2; CDR3nt: TGTGCCAGCAGCCCCGGGACTAGCGGGAGCGATGAGCAGTTCTTC; CDR3aa: CASSPGTSGSDEQFF
v_gene: TRBV5-4; abundance: NA; len: 16; j_gene: TRBJ2-3; d_gene: NA; CDR3nt: TGTGCCAGCAGCTTAGACAGGTCGCCCAGCACAGATACGCAGTATTTT; CDR3aa: CASSLDRSPSTDTQYF
v_gene: TRBV7-7; abundance: NA; len: 14; j_gene: TRBJ2-2; d_gene: TRBD1; CDR3nt: TGTGCTATCCCGGGACAGGGGTTTACCGGGGAGCTGTTTTTT; CDR3aa: CAIPGQGFTGELFF
v_gene: TRBV4-1; abundance: once; len: 15; j_gene: TRBJ2-7; d_gene: NA; CDR3nt: TGCGCCAGCAGCCAAGGGATCGGGGACGCCTACGAGCAGTACTTC; CDR3aa: CASSQGIGDAYEQYF
v_gene: TRBV19; abundance: NA; len: 14; j_gene: TRBJ2-5; d_gene: TRBD1; CDR3nt: TGTGCCAGTAGTATTGGGACAGGGGGAGAGACCCAGTACTTC; CDR3aa: CASSIGTGGETQYF
v_gene: TRBV19; abundance: NA; len: 14; j_gene: TRBJ1-4; d_gene: NA; CDR3nt: TGTGCCAGTAGTATAGGAGGTTCTGGTGAAAAACTGTTTTTT; CDR3aa: CASSIGGSGEKLFF
v_gene: TRBV5-4; abundance: NA; len: 15; j_gene: TRBJ1-2; d_gene: NA; CDR3nt: TGTGCCAGCAGCTTGGGGGGTTACAGGGTCGTTGGCTACACCTTC; CDR3aa: CASSLGGYRVVGYTF
v_gene: TRBV3-1/TRBV3-2; abundance: NA; len: 14; j_gene: TRBJ2-7; d_gene: TRBD2; CDR3nt: TGTGCCAGCAGCCAAGAGCTAGCGGATTACGAGCAGTACTTC; CDR3aa: CASSQELADYEQYF
v_gene: TRBV7-9; abundance: NA; len: 16; j_gene: TRBJ2-5; d_gene: NA; CDR3nt: TGTGCCAGCAGCTTAGGTATACAGGGCGGATGGGAGACCCAGTACTTC; CDR3aa: CASSLGIQGGWETQYF
v_gene: TRBV6-5; abundance: NA; len: 15; j_gene: TRBJ2-3; d_gene: NA; CDR3nt: TGTGCCAGCAGTTCCTCGGTTTCTTCCGCAGATACGCAGTATTTT; CDR3aa: CASSSSVSSADTQYF
v_gene: TRBV4-1; abundance: NA; len: 14; j_gene: TRBJ1-1; d_gene: TRBD1; CDR3nt: TGCGCCAGCAGCCGTGAACAGGGGAAGGCTGAAGCTTTCTTT; CDR3aa: CASSREQGKAEAFF
v_gene: TRBV28; abundance: NA; len: 16; j_gene: TRBJ1-1; d_gene: NA; CDR3nt: TGTGCCAGCAGCCCTCCCCCCACCCTGGGGAACACTGAAGCTTTCTTT; CDR3aa: CASSPPPTLGNTEAFF
v_gene: TRBV30; abundance: NA; len: 12; j_gene: TRBJ1-1; d_gene: NA; CDR3nt: TGTGCCTGTCGCCCTGGGGGAACTGAAGCTTTCTTT; CDR3aa: CACRPGGTEAFF
v_gene: TRBV6-5; abundance: NA; len: 14; j_gene: TRBJ2-7; d_gene: TRBD1; CDR3nt: TGTGCCACGCGTCGGGGACAGGCATCCTACGAGCAGTACTTC; CDR3aa: CATRRGQASYEQYF
v_gene: TRBV19; abundance: NA; len: 14; j_gene: TRBJ2-5; d_gene: TRBD1; CDR3nt: TGTGCCAGTAGTCCACAGGGGCCCCAAGAGACCCAGTACTTC; CDR3aa: CASSPQGPQETQYF
v_gene: TRBV6-2/TRBV6-3; abundance: NA; len: 11; j_gene: TRBJ1-2; d_gene: NA; CDR3nt: TGTGCCAGCAGTTTCCTCTATGGCTACACCTTC; CDR3aa: CASSFLYGYTF
v_gene: TRBV19; abundance: NA; len: 18; j_gene: TRBJ1-3; d_gene: TRBD1; CDR3nt: TGTGCCAGTAGCCCCGAGGGACAGGGGGTTCGCGAAAGAAACACCATATATTTT; CDR3aa: CASSPEGQGVRERNTIYF
v_gene: TRBV21-1; abundance: NA; len: 13; j_gene: TRBJ2-3; d_gene: NA; CDR3nt: TGTGCCAGCAGCGGCGGGGAGGGGGGTACGCAGTATTTT; CDR3aa: CASSGGEGGTQYF
v_gene: TRBV24-1; abundance: NA; len: 16; j_gene: TRBJ1-1; d_gene: NA; CDR3nt: TGTGCCACCATGGTCAGGGCGCTCCACATGAACACTGAAGCTTTCTTT; CDR3aa: CATMVRALHMNTEAFF
v_gene: TRBV24-1; abundance: NA; len: 13; j_gene: TRBJ2-3; d_gene: NA; CDR3nt: TGTGCCACCCGGAGCGGTTCCACAGATACGCAGTATTTT; CDR3aa: CATRSGSTDTQYF
v_gene: TRBV19; abundance: NA; len: 14; j_gene: TRBJ1-2; d_gene: NA; CDR3nt: TGTGCCAGCGCCGGGCCCATACCCGACTATGGCTACACCTTC; CDR3aa: CASAGPIPDYGYTF
v_gene: TRBV19; abundance: NA; len: 15; j_gene: TRBJ1-2; d_gene: NA; CDR3nt: TGTGCCAGTAGGACAGTCCAGGGATCATACTATGGCTACACCTTC; CDR3aa: CASRTVQGSYYGYTF
v_gene: TRBV9; abundance: NA; len: 16; j_gene: TRBJ2-1; d_gene: NA; CDR3nt: TGTGCCAGCAGCGCCCGCTGGAGGGGGGGATACAATGAGCAGTTCTTC; CDR3aa: CASSARWRGGYNEQFF
v_gene: TRBV6-6; abundance: NA; len: 13; j_gene: TRBJ1-5; d_gene: NA; CDR3nt: TGTGCCAGCAGCCGGGATAGCAATCAGCCCCAGCATTTT; CDR3aa: CASSRDSNQPQHF
v_gene: TRBV6-4; abundance: NA; len: 14; j_gene: TRBJ1-1; d_gene: NA; CDR3nt: TGTGCCAGCAGTGACCCAGGGAGTTGGCCTGAAGCTTTCTTT; CDR3aa: CASSDPGSWPEAFF
v_gene: TRBV5-1; abundance: NA; len: 14; j_gene: TRBJ2-1; d_gene: NA; CDR3nt: TGCGCCAGCAGCCTCCAGGTGGGCGATCGTGAGCAGTTCTTC; CDR3aa: CASSLQVGDREQFF
v_gene: TRBV25-1; abundance: NA; len: 16; j_gene: TRBJ1-4; d_gene: NA; CDR3nt: TGTGCCAGCAGTGTCCACCCGAGAGGGGGAGGTGAAAAACTGTTTTTT; CDR3aa: CASSVHPRGGGEKLFF
v_gene: TRBV5-6; abundance: NA; len: 13; j_gene: TRBJ1-1; d_gene: NA; CDR3nt: TGTGCCAGCAGCTTTGGGACCCTAGGCGAGGCTTTCTTT; CDR3aa: CASSFGTLGEAFF
v_gene: TRBV14; abundance: once; len: 13; j_gene: TRBJ2-1; d_gene: NA; CDR3nt: TGTGCCAGCAGCTCGATTGCTTTGGTGGGACAGTTCTTC; CDR3aa: CASSSIALVGQFF
v_gene: TRBV30; abundance: NA; len: 11; j_gene: TRBJ1-1; d_gene: TRBD1; CDR3nt: TGTGCCTGGATGACAGGGACTGAAGCTTTCTTT; CDR3aa: CAWMTGTEAFF
v_gene: TRBV9; abundance: NA; len: 12; j_gene: TRBJ2-2; d_gene: NA; CDR3nt: TGTGCCAGCAGCCCCTCGTCCGGGGAGCTGTTTTTT; CDR3aa: CASSPSSGELFF
v_gene: TRBV19; abundance: NA; len: 15; j_gene: TRBJ2-7; d_gene: TRBD2; CDR3nt: TGTGCCAGTAGTGAGCCGGGGAGACTAGCGTACGAGCAGTACTTC; CDR3aa: CASSEPGRLAYEQYF
v_gene: TRBV9; abundance: NA; len: 12; j_gene: TRBJ2-1; d_gene: NA; CDR3nt: TGTGCCAGCAGCGAGGGGACTAATGAGCAGTTCTTC; CDR3aa: CASSEGTNEQFF
v_gene: TRBV21-1; abundance: few; len: 11; j_gene: TRBJ1-1; d_gene: NA; CDR3nt: TGTGCCAGCAGCAAAAACACTGAAGCTTTCTTT; CDR3aa: CASSKNTEAFF
v_gene: TRBV5-6; abundance: NA; len: 14; j_gene: TRBJ2-6; d_gene: NA; CDR3nt: TGTGCCAGCAGCTTCGGCACTGGGGCCAACGTCCTGACTTTC; CDR3aa: CASSFGTGANVLTF
v_gene: TRBV29-1; abundance: few; len: 12; j_gene: TRBJ2-5; d_gene: NA; CDR3nt: TGCAGCGTTGGAATAGCCCCAGAGACCCAGTACTTC; CDR3aa: CSVGIAPETQYF
v_gene: TRBV7-3; abundance: NA; len: 15; j_gene: TRBJ2-7; d_gene: NA; CDR3nt: TGTGCCAGCAGCTACGCAGGGGCCCCCCCTCGGGAGCAGTACTTC; CDR3aa: CASSYAGAPPREQYF
v_gene: TRBV6-4; abundance: NA; len: 14; j_gene: TRBJ1-1; d_gene: NA; CDR3nt: TGTGCCAGCAGTGAGGGGGAGGTGAACACTGAAGCTTTCTTT; CDR3aa: CASSEGEVNTEAFF
v_gene: TRBV24-1; abundance: NA; len: 12; j_gene: TRBJ2-2; d_gene: NA; CDR3nt: TGTGCCACCAGTAGTGGGGCCGGGGAGCTGTTTTTT; CDR3aa: CATSSGAGELFF
v_gene: TRBV10-3; abundance: NA; len: 18; j_gene: TRBJ1-4; d_gene: TRBD1; CDR3nt: TGTGCCATCAGTGAGTCGAAGGTTGTCGGGACAGAAGGGGAAAAACTGTTTTTT; CDR3aa: CAISESKVVGTEGEKLFF
v_gene: TRBV7-7; abundance: NA; len: 17; j_gene: TRBJ1-2; d_gene: NA; CDR3nt: TGTGCTAGCAGCAAGACCACAGGGACATTGATTAACTATGGCTACACCTTC; CDR3aa: CASSKTTGTLINYGYTF
v_gene: TRBV6-5; abundance: few; len: 15; j_gene: TRBJ1-1; d_gene: NA; CDR3nt: TGTGCCACACTCGACACCTCACGCTGGGACACTGAAGCTTTCTTT; CDR3aa: CATLDTSRWDTEAFF
v_gene: TRBV6-5; abundance: NA; len: 15; j_gene: TRBJ2-5; d_gene: TRBD1; CDR3nt: TGTGCCAGCAGTTACTCGGGGACAGGGGGGGAGACCCAGTACTTC; CDR3aa: CASSYSGTGGETQYF
v_gene: TRBV10-3; abundance: NA; len: 14; j_gene: TRBJ2-3; d_gene: NA; CDR3nt: TGTGCCATCAGCCTCGGGGGAACCACAGATACGCAGTATTTT; CDR3aa: CAISLGGTTDTQYF
v_gene: TRBV4-2; abundance: once; len: 17; j_gene: TRBJ1-3; d_gene: NA; CDR3nt: TGTGCCAGCAGCCAAGCGTCCCGGGACAACTCTGGAAACACCATATATTTT; CDR3aa: CASSQASRDNSGNTIYF
v_gene: TRBV9; abundance: NA; len: 16; j_gene: TRBJ2-5; d_gene: NA; CDR3nt: TGTGCCAGCAGCCTGAACCTAGGCACCACTGGAGGGACCCAGTACTTC; CDR3aa: CASSLNLGTTGGTQYF
v_gene: TRBV7-8; abundance: NA; len: 16; j_gene: TRBJ1-6; d_gene: NA; CDR3nt: TGTGCCAGCAGCTTACTCGTGACGGCAGATCATTCACCCCTCCACTTT; CDR3aa: CASSLLVTADHSPLHF